This T cell receptor (beta chain) was recorded in a study of T cell responses to AZD1222 COVID-19 vaccine. Study-wide points: Females made up more of the donors, who were largely white British, and clonal diversity may have come out too low. The number of AZD1222 recipients seropositive at baseline was only five or six. Among spike-specific TCRs, nearly half reportedly target unmutated variant regions.

Only in-frame clones appear in the TCRdb table, and some are missing; sequencing was by immunoSEQ multiplex PCR. Here the sample spans some 130,000 clones, approximately 85% being singletons. Remarks on this clone: Its target is unknown.

V was pared by 4 bases and J by 0 bases, with 9 bases between. The CDR3 is 14 residues long. Germline V gene sequence: CDR1 SGHNT, CDR2 YYREEE (reference sequence). The sample was peripheral blood, taken on day 0 of AZD1222 vaccination. This rearrangement joins TRBV5-4 to TRBJ2-3; D is undetermined. This TCR came from an adult in good health. The CDR3 loop reads CASSNGVSTDTQYF. DNA of the CDR3: TGTGCCAGCAGCAACGGCGTGAGCACAGATACGCAGTATTTT.